This T cell receptor beta chain was recorded in a study of shared clonotypes between healthy human individuals. Study outcomes and limitations: In this cohort, only blood was sampled, and tissue repertoires likely differ.

The J segment lost 5 bases and the V segment lost 7 bases, leaving 11 bases of the junction unmatched. CDR1 and CDR2 from the germline V gene are MNHEY and SMNVEV (reference sequence). The CDR3 is 14 amino acids. Sequencing used immunoSEQ multiplex PCR; TCRdb keeps in-frame clones, though not all of them. The repertoire has 450,000 to 500,000 clones, 81% of them found once; the top ten carry over 9.5%. A note on this clone: Antigen unknown.

V is TRBV27 and J is TRBJ2-7; 7 bases are shared with TRBD1. Source material: PBMCs. The clonotype was recovered from a middle-aged woman in good health. Some clones in this sample may be carry-over from other donors' samples. The CDR3 nucleotides are TGTGCCAGCATTATGAGACAGGGTTGGAACGAGCAGTACTTC. Translated: CASIMRQGWNEQYF.